Each of the 28 T cell receptor beta chains below was sequenced from the same sample in a study of blood T cell repertoires in COVID-19. The assay was immunoSEQ multiplex PCR, and TCRdb's table has in-frame clones only and misses some. The repertoire holds hundreds of thousands of clones, with about 83% as singletons. Specimen: peripheral blood. The receptors stem from a woman in her twenties or thirties with COVID-19, enrolled during active disease.

The chain uses TRBV27 and TRBJ2-1; 7 positions agree with TRBD2. Losses at the gene ends were 1 base for V and 6 bases for J; bases not matched to a gene: 18. The CDR3 has 19 residues. CDR1 is MNHEY, CDR2 SMNVEV, per germline (reference sequence). CDR3 sequence: CASSLWPSGVKATFNEQFF. The CDR3 coding sequence is TGTGCCAGCAGTTTATGGCCCAGCGGGGTGAAAGCGACGTTCAATGAGCAGTTCTTC.

This chain uses TRBV28 with TRBJ2-3, with 13 bases identical to TRBD2. This CDR3 contains 18 residues. V lost 1 base and J lost 1; bases outside the gene matches: 5. Looked up from germline, CDR1 is MDHEN and CDR2 is SYDVKM. The CDR3: CASSLYLGLAGGTDTQYF. The CDR3, as DNA: TGTGCCAGCAGTTTATACCTAGGACTAGCGGGGGGCACAGATACGCAGTATTTT. Complete variable domain (other parts from reference TRBV28 and TRBJ2-3): DVKVTQSSRYLVKRTGEKVFLECVQDMDHENMFWYRQDPGLGLRLIYFSYDVKMKEKGDIPEGYSVSREKKERFSLILESASTNQTSMYLCASSLYLGLAGGTDTQYFGPGTRLTVL.

V is TRBV6-5 and J is TRBJ1-2, with 12 bases lining up with TRBD1. Per germline, CDR1 MNHEY and CDR2 SVGAGI. The CDR3 extends over 16 amino acids. With V trimmed by 1 base and J by 7 bases, 7 bases remained unmatched. CDR3 loop: CASSYFTGTGGGGYTF. CDR3 nucleotides: TGTGCCAGCAGTTACTTCACCGGGACAGGGGGCGGTGGCTACACCTTC.

This clone was observed a single time. The V call is TRBV6-5, the J call TRBJ2-1; 7 bases match TRBD2. With V trimmed by 8 bases and J by 14 bases, 12 bases remained unmatched. This CDR3 is 12 amino acids long. Germline V gives CDR1 MNHEY, CDR2 SVGAGI. The CDR3 protein is CASLTRRELKFF. The DNA of the CDR3 is TGTGCCAGCCTCACCCGGCGGGAGCTAAAGTTCTTC.

The chain carries TRBV19 and TRBJ1-1; D ambiguous. The CDR3 spans 15 residues. Germline loops: CDR1 LNHDA, CDR2 SQIVND (reference sequence). The V gene lost 2 bases and the J gene lost 2 bases, with 12 bases spanning the gap. CDR3: CASSIRGGDNTEAFF. Written as DNA, the CDR3 is TGTGCCAGTAGTATAAGAGGTGGAGACAACACTGAAGCTTTCTTT.

The chain links TRBV3-1 (or the pseudogene TRBV3-2) to TRBJ2-2; the D is unclear. Per germline, CDR1 LGHDT and CDR2 YNNKEL (reference sequence). CDR3 size: 12 residues. Trimming took 1 base from V and 9 from J, leaving 6 bases between them. The CDR3 spells CASSQAGWELFF. The DNA for the CDR3 is TGTGCCAGCAGCCAAGCAGGATGGGAGCTGTTTTTT.

The chain employs TRBV28 and TRBJ1-5; D remains ambiguous. Per germline, CDR1 MDHEN and CDR2 SYDVKM. Deletions cut 7 bases from V and 0 bases from J, with 16 bases between. This CDR3 region has 16 residues. The CDR3 spells CASIGRWGVSNQPQHF. DNA of the CDR3: TGTGCCAGCATCGGTAGGTGGGGAGTTAGCAATCAGCCCCAGCATTTT.

The V gene is TRBV9, the J gene TRBJ2-7, with 8 nucleotides matching TRBD2. V lost 0 bases to trimming and J lost 4 bases; unmatched junction nucleotides: 9. Germline assignment: CDR1 SGDLS and CDR2 YYNGEE. This CDR3 is built from 16 residues. The CDR3 sequence: CASSVGWQREPYEQYF. In DNA form, the CDR3 reads TGTGCCAGCAGCGTAGGATGGCAGCGGGAGCCATACGAGCAGTACTTC.

This sequence joins TRBV28 and TRBJ1-1; tentatively, D is TRBD1 (6 bases). The germline V gene has CDR1 MDHEN and CDR2 SYDVKM. The CDR3 spans 14 residues. V gave up 4 bases and J gave up 0 bases, with 9 bases separating them. CDR3 protein: CASSSHRVNTEAFF. The CDR3 DNA reads TGTGCCAGCAGTTCGCACAGGGTGAACACTGAAGCTTTCTTT.

This sequence joins TRBV5-6 and TRBJ2-3; D is undetermined. Germline V gene sequence: CDR1 SGHDT, CDR2 YYEEEE. The CDR3 has 14 amino acids. The V and J ends lost 2 bases and 1 base respectively, with 8 bases between them. In DNA form, the CDR3 reads TGTGCCAGCAGCTTTGGTCAGGGCACAGATACGCAGTATTTT. Residues: CASSFGQGTDTQYF.

The chain couples TRBV9 to TRBJ2-3; D is unclear. The V end lost 2 bases, the J end lost 7 bases, and 8 bases lay between the germline ends. CDR1 SGDLS and CDR2 YYNGEE come from the germline V gene. This CDR3 region has 12 residues. The CDR3, as DNA: TGTGCCAGCAGCGTGAACAGCAATACGCAGTATTTT. The encoded protein is CASSVNSNTQYF.

The chain carries TRBV7-9 and TRBJ2-2; 7 nucleotides match TRBD1. Trimming took 4 bases from V and 1 from J; bases not matched to a gene: 3. This CDR3 comprises 15 residues. Germline V gene lookup returns CDR1 SEHNR and CDR2 FQNEAQ (reference sequence). The CDR3 coding sequence is TGTGCCAGCAGCTCGACAGGGTGGAACACCGGGGAGCTGTTTTTT. Translated: CASSSTGWNTGELFF.

This CDR3 is CASSLAGGDYNEQFF. The CDR3 DNA sequence: TGTGCCAGCAGCTTAGCGGGAGGGGACTACAATGAGCAGTTCTTC. The V gene is TRBV5-4, the J gene TRBJ2-1; the match to TRBD2 covers 10 bases. The ends lost 2 bases at V and 3 bases at J; junction bases unmatched: 2. CDR3 length equals 15 residues. Germline V gene lookup returns CDR1 SGHNT and CDR2 YYREEE (reference sequence).

The chain joins TRBV7-9 to TRBJ2-1; 10 bases are a match to TRBD2. V shed 5 bases and J 7 bases; nucleotides not matched to a gene: 8. The germline V gene encodes CDR1 SEHNR and CDR2 FQNEAQ (reference sequence). CDR3 length: 15 residues. CDR3 amino acids: CASSPGTSVRNEQFF. The CDR3 DNA reads as TGTGCCAGCAGCCCGGGGACTAGCGTGCGGAATGAGCAGTTCTTC.

The chain combines TRBV9 with TRBJ2-7, with 8 bases matching TRBD1. The J segment lost 5 bases and the V segment lost 4 bases, leaving 8 bases of the junction unmatched. Germline assignment: CDR1 SGDLS and CDR2 YYNGEE. CDR3 length equals 14 residues. DNA for the CDR3: TGTGCCAGCAGCCCGGACAGGGTCATCCACGAGCAGTACTTC. Its translation is CASSPDRVIHEQYF.

This clone was counted only a few times. The rearrangement joins TRBV11-2 to TRBJ2-1; TRBD2 might be the D (5 bases). Germline values: CDR1 SGHAT, CDR2 FQNNGV. CDR3 length: 13 residues. V lost 5 bases and J lost 10, with 15 bases in between. CDR3 protein: CASSPLGTPEQFF. DNA for the CDR3: TGTGCCAGCAGCCCACTAGGTACGCCCGAGCAGTTCTTC.

This rearrangement joins TRBV28 to TRBJ2-3, with 8 nucleotides matching TRBD2. The trim removed 3 bases at V and 8 bases at J, leaving 13 bases unmatched. The germline CDR1 and CDR2 sequences are MDHEN and SYDVKM. This CDR3 has 16 amino acids. In DNA form, the CDR3 reads TGTGCCAGCAGTTTCCCCTCGCGGGAGGTGAGGCTTACGCAGTATTTT. Its protein product is CASSFPSREVRLTQYF.

V gene TRBV19 combines with J gene TRBJ1-2; no firm D call. The CDR3 is 12 residues long. The germline V and J ends were trimmed by 3 bases and 7 bases, with 9 bases remaining between them. Germline loops: CDR1 LNHDA, CDR2 SQIVND (reference sequence). The CDR3 reads CASSIGLLGYTF. The CDR3 DNA follows: TGTGCCAGTAGTATTGGTCTACTTGGCTACACCTTC.

This chain connects TRBV4-3 to TRBJ2-1; 9 positions agree with TRBD2. CDR1 is LGHNA, CDR2 YSLEER, per germline. This CDR3 comprises 16 residues. After removal of 0 bases from V and 8 bases from J, the junction contained 8 bases not matched to a gene. The CDR3 nucleotides read TGCGCCAGCAGCCAAGAATTCGGCGGGGGGGTCGATGAGCAGTTCTTC. Encoded protein: CASSQEFGGGVDEQFF.

The chain joins TRBV7-9 to TRBJ2-3; D gene uncertain. Germline assignment: CDR1 SEHNR and CDR2 FQNEAQ (reference sequence). Trimming stripped 10 bases from V and 5 bases from J, with 7 bases between. The CDR3 sequence is 10 residues long. Here the CDR3 DNA reads TGTGCCATCCGACAAGATACGCAGTATTTT. Its translation is CAIRQDTQYF.

The rearrangement links TRBV19 to TRBJ1-5; TRBD1 is a possible D gene (5 bases). This CDR3 contains 15 residues. V was shortened by 4 bases and J by 4 bases, with 14 bases between the two germline ends. Germline V gene lookup returns CDR1 LNHDA and CDR2 SQIVND (reference sequence). CDR3 in amino acids: CASSTRKTGNQPQHF. In nucleotides, the CDR3 is TGTGCCAGTAGTACCCGTAAAACAGGAAATCAGCCCCAGCATTTT.

The chain joins TRBV24-1 to TRBJ1-2, with D perhaps TRBD1 (6 bases). Trimming cost V 4 bases and J 4 bases, with 12 bases left between them. CDR1 and CDR2 from the germline V gene are KGHDR and SFDVKD. This CDR3 comprises 14 residues. The CDR3 loop is CATSDGDTSYGYTF. The CDR3 coding sequence is TGTGCCACCAGTGACGGGGACACTAGCTATGGCTACACCTTC.

This clone appeared a few times. V and J are TRBV7-2 and TRBJ2-1; 8 bases align to TRBD1. The germline CDR1 and CDR2 sequences are SGHTA and FQGNSA. The junction had 7 bases not matched to a gene; V was cut back by 6 bases and J by 6 bases. The CDR3 is made up of 14 amino acids. As DNA, the CDR3 is TGTGCCAGCAGTTACCGGACAGGGCGCAATGAGCAGTTCTTC. Its translation is CASSYRTGRNEQFF.

The V gene is TRBV6-2 or TRBV6-3, the J gene TRBJ2-2; D might be TRBD1 (5 bases). From germline, CDR1 is MNHEY and CDR2 SVGEGT. This CDR3 spans 15 amino acids. With 2 bases removed from V and 6 bases from J, the gap between germline ends came to 13 bases. The DNA for the CDR3 is TGTGCCAGCAGTTACAGGGGCAGCGCCTCCGGGGAGCTGTTTTTT. It specifies CASSYRGSASGELFF.

As concerns this clone: Distinct nucleotide sequences in the sample also encode this CDR3. In nucleotides, the CDR3 is TGTGCCAGCAGCGTAGCGGGAGGGGAGACCCAGTACTTC. Translated, it gives CASSVAGGETQYF. The chain links TRBV9 to TRBJ2-5, with 8 bases identical to TRBD2. Trimming took 0 bases from V and 5 from J; bases not matched to a gene: 0. Germline CDR1 is SGDLS and CDR2 is YYNGEE. This CDR3 is built from 13 residues.

The chain recombines TRBV2 with TRBJ2-1, with D possibly matching TRBD2 (5 bases). The CDR3 covers 15 residues. Germline CDR1 reads SNHLY; CDR2 reads FYNNEI. V was trimmed by 8 bases and J by 1 base, leaving 15 bases between them. The CDR3 sequence is CASRAGIRSYNEQFF. The CDR3 DNA follows: TGTGCCAGCCGTGCCGGGATAAGGTCCTACAATGAGCAGTTCTTC.

The genes are TRBV7-3 and TRBJ2-5; 11 bases are a match to TRBD1. This CDR3 has 15 residues. Germline CDR1 reads SGHTA; CDR2 reads FQGTGA. With V trimmed by 5 bases and J by 5 bases, 7 bases remained unmatched. The CDR3, as DNA: TGTGCCAGCAGCCCGGGACAGGGGGTTCGGGAGACCCAGTACTTC. Residues: CASSPGQGVRETQYF. Complete variable domain (other parts from reference TRBV7-3 and TRBJ2-5): GAGVSQTPSNKVTEKGKYVELRCDPISGHTALYWYRQSLGQGPEFLIYFQGTGAADDSGLPNDRFFAVRPEGSVSTLKIQRTERGDSAVYLCASSPGQGVRETQYFGPGTRLLVL.

This rearrangement joins TRBV7-9 to TRBJ1-1, with D possibly being TRBD1 (5 bases). Trimming pared 0 bases from V and 4 bases from J, leaving 12 bases between. CDR1 is SEHNR and CDR2 is FQNEAQ in the germline V gene (reference sequence). There are 15 residues in the CDR3. CDR3 loop: CASSLARVYTTEAFF. For the CDR3, the DNA is TGTGCCAGCAGCTTAGCCAGGGTATATACCACTGAAGCTTTCTTT.